These T cell receptor beta chains were read from a single sample in a study of OX40 agonist ivuxolimab in advanced cancers. Data came from immunoSEQ multiplex PCR; TCRdb stores just in-frame clones and leaves some out. The sample lists 50,000 or so clones, roughly 83% seen once, with 2.6% in the top ten. This specimen was CD4+ or CD8+ T cells sorted from blood, taken in a trial of the OX40 agonist ivuxolimab. The receptors come from an adult with an advanced solid tumor such as melanoma, head and neck, liver or kidney cancer. CDR3s include the opening cysteine and the closing phenylalanine or tryptophan. A D gene is named only where the DNA matches it firmly. Clone size appears in some rows only: once, few, many, or a class for an expanded clone.

V gene	J gene	D gene	clone size	CDR3 DNA	CDR3 protein
TRBV27	TRBJ2-5	TRBD1	-	TGTGCCAGCAGTCCGGGGACAGGGGGTCGAGCGGGGGTGGTAGAGACCCAGTACTTC	CASSPGTGGRAGVVETQYF
TRBV7-2	TRBJ2-2	-	-	TGTGCCAGCAGCTCGGGCTTATTGTGGGGGGCCGGGGAGCTGTTTTTT	CASSSGLLWGAGELFF
TRBV4-1	TRBJ2-5	TRBD1	-	TGCGCCAGCAGCTTAGGACAGGGGGGGTTCAGGGAGACCCAGTACTTC	CASSLGQGGFRETQYF
TRBV9	TRBJ1-2	TRBD1	-	TGTGCCAGCAGCGTCGGACAGGGAAGTAACTATGGCTACACCTTC	CASSVGQGSNYGYTF
TRBV19	TRBJ1-2	-	-	TGTGCCAGTAGTCCACCCCGCACAGCTAACTATGGCTACACCTTC	CASSPPRTANYGYTF
TRBV2	TRBJ2-3	TRBD2	-	TGTGCCAGTGTGACTAGCGGCGGGGGGGATACGCAGTATTTT	CASVTSGGGDTQYF
TRBV4-2	TRBJ2-2	TRBD1	-	TGTGCCAGCAGCCAACCTAGCCCCGGGACAGGGACCGGGGAGCTGTTTTTT	CASSQPSPGTGTGELFF
TRBV19	TRBJ2-7	TRBD1	-	TGTGCCAGTAGAGGGGGCTCCTCCTACGAGCAGTACTTC	CASRGGSSYEQYF
TRBV6-6	TRBJ2-5	-	-	TGTGCCAGCAACCCGCTGGGGGAGACCCAGTACTTC	CASNPLGETQYF
TRBV27	TRBJ2-1	-	-	TGTGCCAGCAGTTCAGAGGCCTGGGGTGAGCAGTTCTTC	CASSSEAWGEQFF
TRBV4-3	TRBJ1-1	-	-	TGCGCCAGCAGCCACGCCGGGGGTATGGGCCAAGCTTTCTTT	CASSHAGGMGQAFF
TRBV4-1	TRBJ2-1	TRBD2	-	TGCGCCAGCAGCCAGGACCCTAGCGGGGGGGCGCGGAATGAGCAGTTCTTC	CASSQDPSGGARNEQFF
TRBV7-6	TRBJ2-5	-	-	TGTGCCAGCAGCTTAGGGGAGGAGACCCAGTACTTC	CASSLGEETQYF
TRBV19	TRBJ2-3	-	-	TGTGCCAGTAGGAGGGGGGGGGCCACAGATACGCAGTATTTT	CASRRGGATDTQYF
TRBV5-4	TRBJ2-5	TRBD2	-	TGTGCCAGCAGCTTGCCTACTAGCGGCCAAGAGACCCAGTACTTC	CASSLPTSGQETQYF
TRBV18	TRBJ1-4	TRBD1	-	TGTGCCAGCTCCGAGAGAATGACAGGGTCGAATGAAAAACTGTTTTTT	CASSERMTGSNEKLFF
TRBV5-1	TRBJ1-1	TRBD1	-	TGCGCCAGCAGCGCGGAGACAGGGCGCGCTTTCTTT	CASSAETGRAFF
TRBV6-4	TRBJ2-5	TRBD1	-	TGTGCCAGCAGTGAGTCAGGGGGAAAAGAGACCCAGTACTTC	CASSESGGKETQYF
TRBV6-5	TRBJ1-1	-	-	TGTGCCAGCAGTTACTCGATGGTGAACACTGAAGCTTTCTTT	CASSYSMVNTEAFF
TRBV6-1	TRBJ1-1	-	-	TGTGCCAGCAGTGAATGGCCCCAGAACACTGAAGCTTTCTTT	CASSEWPQNTEAFF
TRBV11-2	TRBJ2-2	-	-	TGTGCCAGCAGCTTTTTGAGACAGAGAACAACCGGGGAGCTGTTTTTT	CASSFLRQRTTGELFF
TRBV5-1	TRBJ1-4	-	-	TGCGCCAGCAGCTTGGGATCGACGAGTGAAAAACTGTTTTTT	CASSLGSTSEKLFF
TRBV18	TRBJ2-3	-	-	TGTGCCAGCTCACCACTAGAGGGGCGGGATACGCAGTATTTT	CASSPLEGRDTQYF
TRBV6-6	TRBJ2-7	-	-	TGTGCCAGCAATTACAGGGCGAACTACGAGCAGTACTTC	CASNYRANYEQYF
TRBV5-1	TRBJ1-5	TRBD1	-	TGCGCCAGCAGCTCAGGGGGAGGCAATCAGCCCCAGCATTTT	CASSSGGGNQPQHF
TRBV2	TRBJ2-3	-	-	TGTGCCAGCAAAACAGCGGACATTGGTACGCAGTATTTT	CASKTADIGTQYF
TRBV19	TRBJ2-1	-	-	TGTGCCAGTTCCTCGGGAGTCTACAATGAGCAGTTCTTC	CASSSGVYNEQFF
TRBV28	TRBJ1-5	-	-	TGTGCCAGCAGTCCTCTTGGGGTGGCCCGTATGGGCAATCAGCCCCAGCATTTT	CASSPLGVARMGNQPQHF
TRBV25-1	TRBJ2-2	-	once	TGTGCCAGCAGAAAATACACCGGGGAGCTGTTTTTT	CASRKYTGELFF
TRBV9	TRBJ1-2	-	-	TGTGCCAGCAGCGTATTAGACCGGGGCTACACCTTC	CASSVLDRGYTF
TRBV6-5	TRBJ2-6	-	-	TGTGCCTCCCGACCAGGGAGCTCTGGGGCCAACGTCCTGACTTTC	CASRPGSSGANVLTF
TRBV14	TRBJ2-7	-	-	TGTGCCAGCAGCCAATGGGGCCGGGCCCCCTACGAGCAGTACTTC	CASSQWGRAPYEQYF
TRBV4-1	TRBJ1-4	-	-	TGCGCCAGCAGCCAAGAAAGGAGCACTAATGAAAAACTGTTTTTT	CASSQERSTNEKLFF
TRBV11-3	TRBJ2-5	-	-	TGTGCCAGCAGCCCCCAGGGTGGAAGACAAGAGACCCAGTACTTC	CASSPQGGRQETQYF
TRBV15	TRBJ1-4	-	-	TGTGCCACCAGCAGAGACCCGACAGTTGTTGAAAAACTGTTTTTT	CATSRDPTVVEKLFF
TRBV5-1	TRBJ2-3	TRBD1	few	TGCGCCAGCAGCGGGACAGACCGCACAGATACGCAGTATTTT	CASSGTDRTDTQYF
TRBV5-1	TRBJ2-7	-	few	TGCGCCAGCAGCTTTTTGAGGAGGGGAGAGGGGTACGAGCAGTACTTC	CASSFLRRGEGYEQYF
TRBV12-5	TRBJ1-1	-	-	TGTGCTAGTCTCCGGGGGATGAACACTGAAGCTTTCTTT	CASLRGMNTEAFF
TRBV7-2	TRBJ2-2	-	-	TGTGCCAGCCGCACCGGGACCGGGGTTGAAGGGGAGCTGTTTTTT	CASRTGTGVEGELFF
TRBV11-3	TRBJ2-1	TRBD2	few	TGTGCCAGCAGCTTGGGGACTAGCGGGGGTTTGAATGAGCAGTTCTTC	CASSLGTSGGLNEQFF
TRBV10-3	TRBJ1-5	-	once	TGTGCCATCAGTGACAGGAATAGCAATCAGCCCCAGCATTTT	CAISDRNSNQPQHF
TRBV5-4	TRBJ2-3	-	-	TGTGCCAGCAGCGGACCGGGGGAAATTAGCACAGATACGCAGTATTTT	CASSGPGEISTDTQYF
TRBV10-3	TRBJ2-3	-	-	TGTGCCATCAGCGTCGAGCCCACAGATACGCAGTATTTT	CAISVEPTDTQYF
TRBV7-2	TRBJ2-7	-	-	TGTGCCAGCAGCCCAGAGGTGGGGCCTGGTGAGCAGTACTTC	CASSPEVGPGEQYF
TRBV7-8	TRBJ1-1	-	once	TGTGCCAGCAGCCCGAATCCGAACACTGAAGCTTTCTTT	CASSPNPNTEAFF